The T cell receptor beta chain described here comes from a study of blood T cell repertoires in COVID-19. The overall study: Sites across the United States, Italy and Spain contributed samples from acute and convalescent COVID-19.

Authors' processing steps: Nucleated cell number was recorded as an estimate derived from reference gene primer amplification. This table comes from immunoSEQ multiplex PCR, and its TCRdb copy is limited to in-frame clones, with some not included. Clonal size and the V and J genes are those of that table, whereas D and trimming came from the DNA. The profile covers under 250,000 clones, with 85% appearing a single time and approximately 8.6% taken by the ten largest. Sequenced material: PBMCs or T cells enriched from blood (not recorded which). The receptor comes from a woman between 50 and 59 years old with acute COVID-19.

CDR3 amino acids: CASSLRDSYNQPQHF. For the CDR3, the DNA is TGTGCCAGCTCACTACGGGACAGCTACAATCAGCCCCAGCATTTT. V and J are TRBV18 and TRBJ1-5; 7 nucleotides align to TRBD1. The length of the CDR3 is 15 residues. The ends lost 4 bases at V and 3 bases at J; junction bases unmatched: 6. From germline, CDR1 is KGHSH and CDR2 LQKENI. Looking up the rest from reference TRBV18 and TRBJ1-5 gives the full variable domain: NAGVMQNPRHLVRRRGQEARLRCSPMKGHSHVYWYRQLPEEGLKFMVYLQKENIIDESGMPKERFSAEFPKEGPSILRIQQVVRGDSAAYFCASSLRDSYNQPQHFGDGTRLSIL.